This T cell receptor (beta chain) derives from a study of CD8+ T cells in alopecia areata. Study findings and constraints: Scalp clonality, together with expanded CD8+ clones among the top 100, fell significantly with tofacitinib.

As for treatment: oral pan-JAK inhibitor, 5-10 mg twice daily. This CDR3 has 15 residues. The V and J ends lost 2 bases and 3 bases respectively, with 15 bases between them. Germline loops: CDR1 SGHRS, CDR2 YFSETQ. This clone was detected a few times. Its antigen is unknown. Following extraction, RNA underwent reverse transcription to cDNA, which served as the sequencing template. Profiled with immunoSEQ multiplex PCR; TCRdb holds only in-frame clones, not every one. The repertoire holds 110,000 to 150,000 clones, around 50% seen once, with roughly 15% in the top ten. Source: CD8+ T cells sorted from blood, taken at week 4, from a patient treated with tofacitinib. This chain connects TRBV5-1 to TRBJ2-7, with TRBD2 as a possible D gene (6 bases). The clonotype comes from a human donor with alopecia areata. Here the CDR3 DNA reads TGCGCCAGCAGCTTTACAGACGGAGGGTACTACGAGCAGTACTTC. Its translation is CASSFTDGGYYEQYF.